A single sample gave rise to the 32 T cell receptor beta chains below, sequenced in a study of tumor and adjacent non-tumor tissue in lung cancer. No cell sorting was done before RNA was extracted from the tissue. This non-tumor lung sample came from over 3 cm beyond the tumor edge. A modified ARM-PCR protocol with three rounds of nested PCR amplified TCRbeta. Using its own MiXCR run on the multiplex PCR reads, TCRdb lists one record per CDR3 protein. This sample has roughly 70,000 distinct CDR3 sequences, with around 70% found just once. Sample: distant non-tumor lung tissue. The receptors originated from a woman between 50 and 59 years old with non-small cell lung cancer.

As regards this clonotype: It may be a read error: a sequence one base away is much more abundant. The rearrangement joins TRBV12-3 or TRBV12-4 to TRBJ2-1; no firm D call. This CDR3 spans 13 amino acids. The chain's CDR3 is CASSATPYNEEFF. The DNA for the CDR3 is TGTGCCAGCTCAGCTACACCCTACAATGAGGAGTTCTTC.

To note about this clonotype: A much larger clone sits a single nucleotide away, making a read error possible. The chain joins TRBV29-1 to TRBJ1-1; D gene uncertain. The germline V gene has CDR1 SQVTM and CDR2 ANQGSEA. Between the trimmed V and J ends, which lost 4 bases and 6 bases, there was a span of 18 bases. This CDR3 spans 14 amino acids. CDR3: CSVGSGRLVAEAFF. The CDR3 bases are TGCAGCGTTGGTTCCGGGAGGCTGGTCGCTGAAGCTTTCTTT.

Of note for this clonotype: The final CDR3 position lacks the conserved phenylalanine or tryptophan, pointing to a likely read error. J is TRBJ2-3 and V is TRBV28; the D call may be TRBD1 or TRBD2 (5 bases each). The CDR3 totals 14 residues. Germline CDR1 reads MDHEN; CDR2 reads SYDVKM. V lost 7 bases and J lost 0, with 11 bases in between. The CDR3 DNA sequence: TGTGCCAGCACCTGGGGGACGAGCACAGATACGCAGTATTCT. Protein product: CASTWGTSTDTQYS.

This clonotype was counted between two and nine times. CDR3 in amino acids: CASRPGLADYNKQFF. CDR3 bases: TGTGCCAGCAGGCCGGGGCTAGCGGATTACAACAAGCAGTTCTTC. The genes are TRBV5-4 and TRBJ2-1; 7 bases line up with TRBD2. Germline CDR1 SGHNT, CDR2 YYREEE (reference sequence). The CDR3 is made up of 15 amino acids. The junction had 16 bases not matched to a gene; V was cut back by 5 bases and J by 11 bases.

For this clonotype: A single base separates this from a much larger clone, so it may be a read error. This chain uses TRBV6-6 with TRBJ2-6, with D perhaps assigned TRBD1 or TRBD2 (7 bases each). From germline, CDR1 is MNHNY and CDR2 SVGAGI (reference sequence). This CDR3 has 19 amino acids. The CDR3 DNA is TGTGCCAGCAGTTACTCTCGGGGAGGGGGCGGCTCTGGGGCCAACATCCTGACTTTC. Translation gives CASSYSRGGGGSGANILTF.

This clonotype was counted between two and nine times. Given a much more abundant clone one base away, this may be a read error. The chain carries TRBV20-1 and TRBJ2-1, with D possibly called TRBD1 or TRBD2 (5 bases each). Germline CDR1 is DFQATT and CDR2 is SNEGSKA (reference sequence). The V and J ends lost 1 base and 10 bases respectively, with 17 bases between them. The CDR3 is made up of 14 amino acids. CDR3 in amino acids: CSARVRGTFREQFF. CDR3 sequence (DNA): TGCAGTGCTAGAGTCCGGGGCACTTTTAGGGAGCAGTTCTTC.

Remarks on this clonotype: With a much larger clone just one base away, this may be a read error. The conserved final phenylalanine or tryptophan is absent from the CDR3, which likely points to a read error. CDR3 coding DNA: TGTGCCAGCAGAAGCCCGGGACAGGAGGCAGATACGCAGTATTCT. Translating gives CASRSPGQEADTQYS. The V call is TRBV6-1, the J call TRBJ2-3; 8 nucleotides align to TRBD1. V shed 6 bases and J 4 bases; nucleotides not matched to a gene: 9. Germline-derived CDR1 and CDR2 are MNHNS and SASEGT. This CDR3 comprises 15 residues.

Concerning this clonotype: With a much larger clone just one base away, this may be a read error. The genes are TRBV6-1 and TRBJ2-5; D may match TRBD1 or TRBD2 (5 bases each). Germline values: CDR1 MNHNS, CDR2 SASEGT. The CDR3 has 11 residues. CDR3 region: CAGRKETVGEF. In DNA, the CDR3 is TGTGCCGGCAGAAAGGAGACCGTGGGGGAGTTC.

Comment on this clonotype: This could be a read error, since a much larger clone is one nucleotide away. The chain carries TRBV6-1 and TRBJ2-7; D perhaps matches TRBD1 (7 bases). The V and J ends lost 4 bases and 0 bases respectively, with 25 bases between them. Looked up from germline, CDR1 is MNHNS and CDR2 is SASEGT. The length of the CDR3 is 19 residues. This chain's CDR3 is CASSVTGWAGGTNSYEQYF. The CDR3 DNA reads as TGTGCCAGCAGTGTGACAGGGTGGGCCGGGGGAACTAACTCCTACGAGCAGTACTTC.

Only one count was recorded for this clonotype. Compared with germline, one end of the junction differs, possibly owing to a read error. This chain joins TRBV6-2 or TRBV6-3 and TRBJ2-1; D is unresolved. The CDR3 has 16 amino acids. Germline CDR1 is MNHEY and CDR2 is SVGEGT. CDR3 nucleotides: TGTGCCAGCACTTACCGGGCTGGCTTTCTTTACAATGAGCAGTTCTTC. Residues: CASTYRAGFLYNEQFF.

As to this clonotype: This may be a read error, as it is one base from a much larger clone. This chain links TRBV6-1 with TRBJ2-7, with 9 positions matching TRBD1. The germline gives CDR1 MNHNS, CDR2 SASEGT. There are 11 residues in the CDR3. The CDR3 here is CTSRTGVEQYF. The CDR3, as DNA: TGTACCAGCAGGACAGGGGTCGAGCAGTACTTC.

A word on this clonotype: One end of the junction does not line up with germline, which may come from a read error. V is TRBV4-2 and J is TRBJ2-2, with D possibly matching TRBD2 (5 bases). The CDR3 is 14 residues long. CDR1 is LGHNA, CDR2 YNFKEQ, per germline. As DNA, the CDR3 is TGTGCCAGCAGCCAAGATCCAAACTCCGGGAAGCTGTTTTTT. Its protein is CASSQDPNSGKLFF.

At least ten counts were recorded for this clonotype. The V and J genes are TRBV6-1 and TRBJ1-4; maybe TRBD1 (5 bases). V was cut by 1 base and J by 6 bases, with 9 bases left in between. Germline assignment: CDR1 MNHNS and CDR2 SASEGT. The CDR3 runs to 14 residues. The CDR3 coding sequence is TGTGCCAGCAGTGAAGGAAGGGGCGATGAAAAACTGTTTTTT. Protein product: CASSEGRGDEKLFF.

About this clonotype itself: Possible read error: a much larger clone is one base away. The genes are TRBV6-6 and TRBJ2-5; 8 bases agree with TRBD2. In germline, CDR1 is MNHNY, CDR2 SVGAGI (reference sequence). J was trimmed by 4 bases and V by 8 bases; bases with no gene match: 3. This CDR3 is 12 amino acids long. Written as DNA, the CDR3 is TGTGCCAGCGGTCTAGCGGGAGAGACCCAGTACTTC. Translating it yields CASGLAGETQYF.

Worth noting for this clonotype: One junction end does not reproduce the germline sequence, and a read error may be involved. V is TRBV4-1 and J is TRBJ2-1; 9 bases align to TRBD1. This CDR3 spans 17 amino acids. CDR1 and CDR2 (germline): MGHRA, YSYEKL. The CDR3 DNA follows: TGCTCCAGCAGCCATTCTGGACAGGGGATACACTACAATGAGCAGTTCTTC. Translating it yields CSSSHSGQGIHYNEQFF.

This clonotype was observed many times. V and J are TRBV20-1 and TRBJ2-1; TRBD1 is a possible D gene (6 bases). Trimming cost V 1 base and J 8 bases, with 21 bases left between them. Germline V gene lookup returns CDR1 DFQATT and CDR2 SNEGSKA (reference sequence). The CDR3 is 16 amino acids. Here the CDR3 DNA reads TGCAGTGCTAGAGTTTTCCTGGGGGCTAGAGACGATGAGCAGTTCTTC. This codes for CSARVFLGARDDEQFF.

As regards this clonotype: The junction does not match germline at one end; this may be a read error. The J gene is TRBJ2-7, the V gene TRBV12-3 or TRBV12-4; the D gene is possibly TRBD2 (5 bases). CDR3 length: 13 residues. The CDR3 here is CTSSVGSTYEQYF. As DNA, the CDR3 is TGTACCAGCAGTGTTGGGAGTACTTACGAGCAGTACTTC.

The chain couples TRBV30 to TRBJ1-1; TRBD1 might be the D (6 bases). This CDR3 is built from 15 residues. Germline V gene data show CDR1 as GTSNPN and CDR2 as SVGIG (reference sequence). The CDR3 region has the DNA TGTGCTTTCAAAGACTGGGACAAGGGAATCACTGAAGCTTTCTTT. Translation: CAFKDWDKGITEAFF.

Turning to this clonotype: The conserved phenylalanine or tryptophan is not found at the CDR3 terminus, so this likely reflects a read error. The J gene is TRBJ2-3, the V gene TRBV11-2; weak D call: TRBD2 (5 bases). The CDR3 totals 12 residues. Germline-derived CDR1 and CDR2 are SGHAT and FQNNGV. The CDR3 nucleotides are TGTGCCAGCAGCTATTTGGGAGATACACAGTATTAT. Protein sequence: CASSYLGDTQYY.

On this clonotype: Mismatch with germline at one junction end may stem from a read error. The chain has TRBV4-3 and TRBJ2-6, with no clear D. CDR1 is LGHNA and CDR2 is YSLEER in the germline V gene. The CDR3 runs 18 residues. The CDR3 loop reads CASSQENAGNSRANVLAF. The CDR3 DNA sequence: TGCGCTAGCAGCCAAGAAAATGCTGGGAACTCTCGGGCCAACGTCCTGGCTTTC.

Note on this clonotype: A much more abundant neighbour one base away suggests this may be a read error. CDR3 sequence: CASSLTLGGKKLFF. Written as DNA, the CDR3 is TGTGCCAGCAGTCTAACTCTAGGAGGGAAAAAACTGTTTTTT. The genes are TRBV6-5 and TRBJ1-4; no reliable D call. This CDR3 contains 14 residues. The germline gives CDR1 MNHEY, CDR2 SVGAGI. Trimming took 5 bases from V and 9 from J, leaving 16 bases between them.

This clonotype came up a few times. V is TRBV24-1 and J is TRBJ2-3; 7 bases are a match to TRBD2. The length of the CDR3 is 16 residues. With 4 bases clipped from V and 5 bases from J, the junction kept 11 bases outside the gene matches. Germline lookup yields CDR1 KGHDR and CDR2 SFDVKD. CDR3 nucleotides: TGTGCCACCAGTGACAGAGGCGGGGACTACGAAGATACGCAGTATTTT. Translated: CATSDRGGDYEDTQYF.

Of note for this clonotype: Relative to the germline gene, one junction end is altered; a read error may explain this. The chain couples TRBV20-1 to TRBJ2-1, with D perhaps TRBD2 (6 bases). This CDR3 has 13 amino acids. Per germline, CDR1 DFQATT and CDR2 SNEGSKA (reference sequence). The CDR3 loop is CSARTRSSDEHFF. DNA for the CDR3: TGCAGTGCTAGGACTAGAAGCTCAGATGAGCACTTCTTC.

The sample holds many counts of this clonotype. The gene calls are TRBV7-9 and TRBJ1-2; no clear D gene. CDR1 and CDR2 (germline): SEHNR, FQNEAQ (reference sequence). This CDR3 spans 14 amino acids. With 1 base removed from V and 1 base from J, the gap between germline ends came to 7 bases. CDR3 region: CASSLGPGNYGYTF. The CDR3 bases are TGTGCCAGCAGCTTAGGTCCGGGTAACTATGGCTACACCTTC.

There are many counts of this clonotype. The rearrangement joins TRBV12-3 or TRBV12-4 to TRBJ2-1; no definite D call. Trimming shortened V by 5 bases and J by 8 bases, and 7 bases separated the two germline ends. This CDR3 comprises 11 residues. The CDR3 loop is CASSPLYEQFF. The CDR3 nucleotides read TGTGCCAGCAGTCCGCTCTATGAGCAGTTCTTC.

Comments on this clonotype: The conserved final phenylalanine or tryptophan is absent from the CDR3, which likely points to a read error. The rearrangement links TRBV11-2 to TRBJ2-7; a weak D match, TRBD1 (6 bases). CDR3 length equals 15 residues. Germline values: CDR1 SGHAT, CDR2 FQNNGV. CDR3 protein: CPSSLGGQSSYEQYL. In DNA, the CDR3 is TGTCCCAGCAGCTTAGGTGGACAGAGCTCCTACGAGCAGTACCTT.

Notes on this clonotype: Just one base apart from a much larger clone, this may be a read error. This sequence joins TRBV10-3 and TRBJ2-3; weak D call: TRBD2 (6 bases). CDR1 ENHRY and CDR2 SYGVKD come from the germline V gene. CDR3 size: 16 residues. This CDR3 is CTVSVGGVDRTDTQYF. The DNA of the CDR3 is TGTACCGTAAGCGTAGGAGGGGTGGATCGCACAGATACGCAGTATTTT.

The chain carries TRBV11-2 and TRBJ2-3; 12 bases match TRBD2. Per the germline V gene, CDR1 is SGHAT and CDR2 is FQNNGV. This CDR3 region has 16 residues. J gave up 5 bases and V 1 base, and 4 bases lay outside the gene matches. CDR3 nucleotide sequence: TGTGCCAGCAGCTTAGGGACTAGCGGGGTGAGAGATACGCAGTATTTT. It encodes CASSLGTSGVRDTQYF.

Concerning this clonotype itself: Given the absence of the conserved phenylalanine or tryptophan at the CDR3 end, a read error is likely. The rearrangement joins TRBV6-5 to TRBJ1-1, with 7 bases fitting TRBD1. Germline CDR1 reads MNHEY; CDR2 reads SVGAGI. The CDR3 extends over 15 amino acids. J lost 6 bases, V lost 2 bases, and 9 bases had no gene match. The CDR3 DNA follows: TGTGCCAGCAGTTACCCCCCTACAGGGGCCTCTGAAGCTTTCTAT. Amino acids: CASSYPPTGASEAFY.

Comment on this clonotype: The junction departs from the called germline gene at one end, perhaps through a read error. This rearrangement joins TRBV11-1 to TRBJ2-1, with D unresolved. The CDR3 is 13 residues long. Per germline, CDR1 SGHAT and CDR2 FQDESV (reference sequence). DNA of the CDR3: TGCGCCAGCAGCTTACCTCCGCTGGACGAGAAGTTCTTC. Translation gives CASSLPPLDEKFF. The full variable domain, in which reference TRBV11-1 and TRBJ2-1 provide the parts outside the CDR3, is EAEVAQSPRYKITEKSQAVAFWCDPISGHATLYWYRQILGQGPELLVQFQDESVVDDSQLPKDRFSAERLKGVDSTLKIQPAELGDSAMYLCASSLPPLDEKFFGPGTRLTVL.

About this clonotype itself: The germline gene is not matched at one end of the junction; a read error may be the cause. This chain uses TRBV20-1 with TRBJ2-1; D may be TRBD2 (5 bases). Germline CDR1 DFQATT, CDR2 SNEGSKA (reference sequence). The CDR3 totals 14 residues. This CDR3 is CIARSPGMGYEQFF. Here the CDR3 DNA reads TGCATTGCTAGATCTCCGGGAATGGGGTATGAGCAGTTCTTC.

The chain couples TRBV4-3 to TRBJ2-1, with D maybe TRBD2 (5 bases). V was clipped by 2 bases and J by 4 bases, with 24 bases between them. This CDR3 comprises 19 residues. Germline V gene lookup returns CDR1 LGHNA and CDR2 YSLEER. The CDR3 loop is CASSQRTYSPNRLYNEQFF. Written as DNA, the CDR3 is TGCGCCAGCAGCCAAAGGACCTATAGTCCAAATAGACTATACAATGAGCAGTTCTTC.